These 26 T cell receptor beta chains were sequenced from one sample in a study of radiotherapy plus CTLA-4 blockade in lung cancer. Assay used: immunoSEQ multiplex PCR; TCRdb lists only in-frame clones, some missing. The table lists 52,000 or so clones, more than 60% of them singletons. The sample was peripheral blood, taken from a patient treated with radiotherapy plus ipilimumab. Receptors originate from a human donor with non-small cell lung cancer who had a partial response to radiotherapy plus ipilimumab.

The chain links TRBV11-2 to TRBJ1-5; D not certain. V lost 2 bases and J lost 6, with 14 bases in between. This CDR3 has 15 amino acids. From germline, CDR1 is SGHAT and CDR2 FQNNGV. CDR3 region: CASSLSGEFGQPQHF. In DNA form, the CDR3 reads TGTGCCAGCAGCTTAAGCGGGGAGTTCGGTCAGCCCCAGCATTTT.

The chain recombines TRBV5-1 with TRBJ2-5; no clear D. V lost 1 base and J 4 bases, leaving 5 bases between the germline ends. There are 12 residues in the CDR3. Germline V gives CDR1 SGHRS, CDR2 YFSETQ. For the CDR3, the DNA is TGCGCCAGCAGCTTGCAGGCAGAGACCCAGTACTTC. It encodes CASSLQAETQYF.

The gene calls are TRBV5-6 and TRBJ2-7; D ambiguous. The germline V and J ends were trimmed by 5 bases and 0 bases, with 6 bases remaining between them. Germline values: CDR1 SGHDT, CDR2 YYEEEE. The CDR3 length is 12 residues. The chain's CDR3 is CASSQVSYEQYF. CDR3 nucleotides: TGTGCCAGCAGTCAGGTCTCCTACGAGCAGTACTTC.

This clone was seen only once. The chain recombines TRBV5-5 with TRBJ2-7, with 10 bases lining up with TRBD2. CDR3 length: 16 amino acids. The germline V gene has CDR1 SGHKS and CDR2 YYEKEE (reference sequence). The J segment lost 4 bases and the V segment lost 0 bases, leaving 7 bases of the junction unmatched. CDR3 nucleotides: TGTGCCAGCAGCTTGGACCTAGCGGGGGCCCGATACGAGCAGTACTTC. The encoded protein is CASSLDLAGARYEQYF.

This chain joins TRBV7-2 and TRBJ2-5; 10 bases line up with TRBD1. Trimming took 2 bases from V and 4 from J; bases not matched to a gene: 10. The CDR3 has 17 residues. The germline V gene encodes CDR1 SGHTA and CDR2 FQGNSA. The CDR3 loop reads CASSLRVLDRGRETQYF. CDR3 coding DNA: TGTGCCAGCAGCTTAAGAGTCCTTGACAGGGGGCGAGAGACCCAGTACTTC.

In this sample, this clone turned up a few times. The V gene is TRBV19, the J gene TRBJ1-6, with 8 bases aligning to TRBD1. Germline lookup yields CDR1 LNHDA and CDR2 SQIVND (reference sequence). CDR3 length: 14 residues. The V and J ends lost 6 bases and 5 bases, in that order; junction bases with no gene match: 3. The CDR3 loop is CASSDRGNNSPLHF. CDR3 DNA sequence: TGTGCCAGTAGCGACAGGGGAAATAATTCACCCCTCCACTTT.

This chain links TRBV6-5 with TRBJ2-7, with D perhaps TRBD2 (5 bases). Trimming removed 0 bases at V and 5 bases at J, with 8 bases between. The germline gives CDR1 MNHEY, CDR2 SVGAGI. This CDR3 contains 13 residues. For the CDR3, the DNA is TGTGCCAGCAGTTACTCGAAACTAGACGAGCAGTACTTC. Its translation is CASSYSKLDEQYF.

V and J are TRBV7-2 and TRBJ2-5; maybe TRBD1 (6 bases). Germline CDR1 is SGHTA and CDR2 is FQGNSA. V gave up 3 bases and J gave up 1 base, with 12 bases separating them. The CDR3 loop spans 15 amino acids. The CDR3 is CASSFLDSRQETQYF. CDR3 coding DNA: TGTGCCAGCAGCTTTCTGGACAGCCGCCAAGAGACCCAGTACTTC. Full variable domain (missing parts from reference TRBV7-2 and TRBJ2-5): GAGVSQSPSNKVTEKGKDVELRCDPISGHTALYWYRQSLGQGLEFLIYFQGNSAPDKSGLPSDRFSAERTGGSVSTLTIQRTQQEDSAVYLCASSFLDSRQETQYFGPGTRLLVL.

The chain combines TRBV30 with TRBJ1-1; D is unresolved. This CDR3 is 13 amino acids long. V lost 0 bases, J lost 1 base, and 6 bases lay in between. Germline V gene sequence: CDR1 GTSNPN, CDR2 SVGIG (reference sequence). The CDR3 nucleotides are TGTGCCTGGAGTGTACTCGAGAACACTGAAGCTTTCTTT. This gives the protein CAWSVLENTEAFF.

V and J are TRBV7-3 and TRBJ2-3, with D possibly being TRBD2 (6 bases). The germline gives CDR1 SGHTA, CDR2 FQGTGA. There are 16 residues in the CDR3. The V gene lost 5 bases and the J gene lost 3 bases, with 18 bases spanning the gap. The CDR3 is CASSVIAEVKTDTQYF. Here the CDR3 DNA reads TGTGCCAGCAGCGTAATAGCGGAGGTCAAAACAGATACGCAGTATTTT.

V usage is TRBV27 and J usage is TRBJ1-6; 7 bases line up with TRBD1. This CDR3 comprises 15 residues. Germline assignment: CDR1 MNHEY and CDR2 SMNVEV (reference sequence). Trimming cost V 2 bases and J 9 bases; bases outside gene matches: 7. The CDR3 reads CASSLSPTGVSPLHF. In DNA form, the CDR3 reads TGTGCCAGCAGTTTAAGTCCCACAGGGGTTTCACCCCTCCACTTT.

This clone occurred once. The chain has TRBV18 and TRBJ1-6; D unclear. Germline V gene data show CDR1 as KGHSH and CDR2 as LQKENI. Trimming cost V 2 bases and J 10 bases, with 12 bases left between them. This CDR3 has 14 residues. The CDR3 reads CASSPFKEKSPLHF. CDR3 coding DNA: TGTGCCAGCTCACCATTCAAAGAGAAGTCACCCCTCCACTTT.

The chain links TRBV11-1 to TRBJ2-3; the match to TRBD1 covers 7 bases. V lost 3 bases to trimming and J lost 0 bases; unmatched junction nucleotides: 6. Germline V gives CDR1 SGHAT, CDR2 FQDESV (reference sequence). The CDR3 is made up of 16 amino acids. This chain's CDR3 is CASSLGTDLSTDTQYF. The CDR3 DNA sequence: TGTGCCAGCAGCTTGGGGACAGATCTTAGCACAGATACGCAGTATTTT.

J is TRBJ2-5 and V is TRBV2; TRBD2 aligns across 8 bases. The DNA end lines up better with TRBJ2-7; the J call may be wrong. The germline CDR1 and CDR2 sequences are SNHLY and FYNNEI. The CDR3 length is 14 residues. CDR3: CASSSGGSDYEQYF. The CDR3 nucleotides read TGTGCCAGCAGTAGCGGGGGTAGCGACTACGAGCAGTACTTC.

The rearrangement links TRBV6-5 to TRBJ1-3; possible D gene TRBD1, 6 bases. The V end lost 0 bases, the J end lost 0 bases, and 9 bases lay between the germline ends. The germline V gene encodes CDR1 MNHEY and CDR2 SVGAGI. The CDR3 covers 16 residues. The CDR3 loop is CASSYSWTDSGNTIYF. The CDR3 DNA reads as TGTGCCAGCAGTTACTCCTGGACAGACTCTGGAAACACCATATATTTT.

The chain has TRBV11-2 and TRBJ2-5; 7 nucleotides agree with TRBD2. This CDR3 contains 13 residues. V dropped 10 bases and J dropped 1; count of bases not matched to a gene: 6. Germline V gives CDR1 SGHAT, CDR2 FQNNGV. The CDR3 DNA reads TGTGCCACCGCGGGGGATTCCCAAGAGACCCAGTACTTC. Translated: CATAGDSQETQYF.

This chain connects TRBV7-8 to TRBJ1-2; no clear D gene. From germline, CDR1 is SGHVS and CDR2 FQNEAQ. This CDR3 spans 14 amino acids. Trimming took off 2 bases at V and 0 bases at J, with 7 bases between the two ends. CDR3 DNA sequence: TGTGCCAGCAGCTTACAGGCAGCTAACTATGGCTACACCTTC. This codes for CASSLQAANYGYTF.

The rearrangement links TRBV7-9 to TRBJ1-3; tentatively, D is TRBD1 (6 bases). V gave up 1 base and J gave up 4 bases, with 11 bases separating them. CDR1 is SEHNR, CDR2 FQNEAQ, per germline (reference sequence). The CDR3 is 15 residues long. The CDR3: CASSLEPGVGNTIYF. The DNA of the CDR3 is TGTGCCAGCAGCTTAGAGCCAGGGGTCGGAAACACCATATATTTT.

There are a few counts of this clone. The genes are TRBV5-1 and TRBJ2-7, with 8 bases identical to TRBD1. This CDR3 comprises 15 residues. Germline trimming cut 4 bases from V and 2 bases from J; bases unmatched to any gene: 8. From germline, CDR1 is SGHRS and CDR2 YFSETQ. CDR3 DNA sequence: TGCGCCAGCAGCCCGGATATGGGACAGGCCTACGAGCAGTACTTC. It codes for CASSPDMGQAYEQYF.

V is TRBV5-1 and J is TRBJ1-1, with D possibly matching TRBD1 (6 bases). Germline V lookup: CDR1 SGHRS, CDR2 YFSETQ. Trimming pared 4 bases from V and 3 bases from J, leaving 10 bases between. The length of the CDR3 is 13 residues. The CDR3 region has the DNA TGCGCCAGCAGCGAGACAGGTTACACTGAAGCTTTCTTT. It yields the protein CASSETGYTEAFF.

The CDR3 region is CSVEVRGGTEAFF. DNA of the CDR3: TGCAGCGTTGAAGTGCGCGGGGGCACTGAAGCTTTCTTT. The rearrangement links TRBV29-1 to TRBJ1-1; D may be TRBD1 (5 bases). Germline V lookup: CDR1 SQVTM, CDR2 ANQGSEA. V was cut by 1 base and J by 4 bases, with 10 bases left in between. CDR3 size: 13 residues.

This clone was seen only a few times. The chain recombines TRBV4-1 with TRBJ1-2, with TRBD1 matching 10 bases. This CDR3 comprises 16 residues. CDR1 is MGHRA, CDR2 YSYEKL, per germline. Trimming removed 2 bases from V and 0 bases from J; junction bases left unmatched: 3. CDR3 in amino acids: CASSQPGQGSNYGYTF. The CDR3 DNA reads TGCGCCAGCAGCCAACCGGGACAGGGGTCTAACTATGGCTACACCTTC.

The chain carries TRBV19 and TRBJ2-7, with D tentatively TRBD1 (6 bases). The germline gives CDR1 LNHDA, CDR2 SQIVND (reference sequence). This CDR3 is 15 amino acids long. The V end lost 4 bases, the J end lost 5 bases, and 18 bases lay between the germline ends. The CDR3: CASSRRTALSDEQYF. CDR3 bases: TGTGCCAGTAGTAGGCGGACAGCCCTCAGCGACGAGCAGTACTTC.

V gene TRBV18 combines with J gene TRBJ2-3; 9 nucleotides line up with TRBD1. CDR3 length: 16 amino acids. Germline V lookup: CDR1 KGHSH, CDR2 LQKENI. V trimming: 6 bases; J trimming: 0 bases; junction bases outside the gene matches: 7. The CDR3, as DNA: TGTGCCAGCTCCCTACTCGGGACAGGGAGCACAGATACGCAGTATTTT. It translates to CASSLLGTGSTDTQYF.

This clone was seen a handful of times. V and J are TRBV19 and TRBJ1-1, with a tentative D call TRBD1 (6 bases). The CDR3 extends over 14 amino acids. CDR1 LNHDA and CDR2 SQIVND come from the germline V gene (reference sequence). V lost 5 bases and J 0 bases, leaving 10 bases between the germline ends. The CDR3 region has the DNA TGTGCCAGTAGTTCGGGACATTTGAACACTGAAGCTTTCTTT. It is translated as CASSSGHLNTEAFF.

The chain carries TRBV7-6 and TRBJ2-1, with a tentative D call TRBD2 (7 bases). CDR1 and CDR2 (germline): SGHVS, FNYEAQ. V lost 2 bases, J lost 5 bases, and 13 bases lay in between. The CDR3 totals 15 residues. The CDR3 reads CASSLTGGGHNEQFF. The DNA for the CDR3 is TGTGCCAGCAGCTTAACGGGCGGGGGCCACAATGAGCAGTTCTTC. The variable domain in full, with the rest retrieved from reference TRBV7-6 and TRBJ2-1, is GAGVSQSPRYKVTKRGQDVALRCDPISGHVSLYWYRQALGQGPEFLTYFNYEAQQDKSGLPNDRFSAERPEGSISTLTIQRTEQRDSAMYRCASSLTGGGHNEQFFGPGTRLTVL.